The 20 T cell receptor beta chains below all came from one sample that was sequenced in a study of cytomegalovirus exposure and HLA in healthy donors. The PCR employed 60 Vbeta primers together with 13 Jbeta primers. Repertoires were generated with immunoSEQ multiplex PCR, while TCRdb's copy carries only in-frame clones and drops some. The table shows approximately 150,000 clones, with 65% to 70% occurring only once. Sequences were obtained from PBMCs. The origin of the receptors is a young man in good health and CMV-seropositive.

The gene calls are TRBV9 and TRBJ2-2, with 7 bases fitting TRBD2. Germline V gene lookup returns CDR1 SGDLS and CDR2 YYNGEE. The CDR3 length is 16 residues. The V and J ends lost 4 bases and 5 bases, in that order; junction bases with no gene match: 11. CDR3 region: CASSPQVGGSTGELFF. CDR3 in DNA: TGTGCCAGCAGCCCACAAGTGGGAGGGTCTACCGGGGAGCTGTTTTTT.

The CDR3 DNA reads as TGTGCCAGCTCCCAGGGGACTAGCGGCTACGAGCAGTACTTC. This sequence encodes CASSQGTSGYEQYF. The V call is TRBV18, the J call TRBJ2-7; 11 bases agree with TRBD2. CDR1 and CDR2 from the germline V gene are KGHSH and LQKENI. The CDR3 runs 14 residues. With V trimmed by 6 bases and J by 3 bases, 4 bases remained unmatched.

This chain connects TRBV19 to TRBJ2-5; TRBD2 aligns across 10 bases. From germline, CDR1 is LNHDA and CDR2 SQIVND (reference sequence). The CDR3 is 14 residues long. V shed 7 bases and J 7 bases; nucleotides not matched to a gene: 9. Here the CDR3 reads CASTGLAGVGTQYF. The DNA of the CDR3 is TGTGCCAGTACGGGCCTAGCGGGAGTGGGGACCCAGTACTTC.

The rearrangement uses TRBV7-3 and TRBJ1-5; a weak D match, TRBD1 (6 bases). Looked up from germline, CDR1 is SGHTA and CDR2 is FQGTGA. The CDR3 consists of 13 residues. The germline V and J ends were trimmed by 5 bases and 5 bases, with 10 bases remaining between them. The CDR3 DNA reads TGTGCCAGCAGCCCGACAGGAGATCAGCCCCAGCATTTT. It is translated as CASSPTGDQPQHF.

This sequence joins TRBV4-1 and TRBJ1-3; D uncertain. Trimming removed 4 bases from V and 1 base from J, with 11 bases in between. The CDR3 covers 15 residues. Per the germline V gene, CDR1 is MGHRA and CDR2 is YSYEKL. The CDR3, as DNA: TGCGCCAGCAGCCCCCTGAGTGTATCTGGAAACACCATATATTTT. Translation gives CASSPLSVSGNTIYF.

This clone appeared a single time. In DNA, the CDR3 is TGTGCCAGCAGCTTAAGTGTCAGCCGGGGGACCGGGGAGCTGTTTTTT. Amino acid sequence: CASSLSVSRGTGELFF. This sequence joins TRBV7-3 and TRBJ2-2; D is perhaps TRBD2 (6 bases). From germline, CDR1 is SGHTA and CDR2 FQGTGA. The CDR3 has 16 residues. V lost 1 base, J lost 5 bases, and 14 bases lay in between.

This sequence joins TRBV9 and TRBJ2-5; TRBD2 matches at 7 bases. This CDR3 region has 15 residues. V dropped 0 bases and J dropped 4; count of bases not matched to a gene: 6. From germline, CDR1 is SGDLS and CDR2 YYNGEE. The CDR3 here is CASSVGGVAGETQYF. CDR3 DNA sequence: TGTGCCAGCAGCGTAGGTGGAGTAGCGGGAGAGACCCAGTACTTC. Looking up the rest from reference TRBV9 and TRBJ2-5 gives the full variable domain: DSGVTQTPKHLITATGQRVTLRCSPRSGDLSVYWYQQSLDQGLQFLIQYYNGEERAKGNILERFSAQQFPDLHSELNLSSLELGDSALYFCASSVGGVAGETQYFGPGTRLLVL.

The chain couples TRBV6-5 to TRBJ2-7; TRBD2 matches 10 bases. J was trimmed by 6 bases and V by 4 bases; bases with no gene match: 12. The CDR3 runs 16 residues. Per the germline V gene, CDR1 is MNHEY and CDR2 is SVGAGI. DNA for the CDR3: TGTGCCAGCAGTTCACCCTCGGCTAGCGGGAGAGCCGAGCAGTACTTC. This sequence encodes CASSSPSASGRAEQYF.

This clone was seen once. The J gene is TRBJ2-5, the V gene TRBV10-3; weak D call: TRBD2 (5 bases). The CDR3 covers 16 residues. Germline CDR1 and CDR2: ENHRY and SYGVKD. Trimming removed 0 bases at V and 5 bases at J, with 16 bases between. Written as DNA, the CDR3 is TGTGCCATCAGTGAGTCGAGGGTCCAACAATTCGAGACCCAGTACTTC. Protein product: CAISESRVQQFETQYF.

The DNA of the CDR3 is TGTGCCAGCAGTTTGCAATCGGGGTTCACAGATACGCAGTATTTT. It yields the protein CASSLQSGFTDTQYF. The J gene is TRBJ2-3, the V gene TRBV28, with D possibly TRBD2 on 5 matching bases. This CDR3 has 15 amino acids. CDR1 is MDHEN and CDR2 is SYDVKM in the germline V gene. The V and J ends lost 3 bases and 2 bases respectively, with 12 bases between them.

The rearrangement uses TRBV13 and TRBJ2-2; 7 bases align to TRBD2. CDR1 is PRHDT and CDR2 is FYEKMQ in the germline V gene (reference sequence). The CDR3 loop spans 15 amino acids. The ends lost 2 bases at V and 4 bases at J; junction bases unmatched: 4. In DNA form, the CDR3 reads TGTGCCAGCAGCTTACCTGGGACTACCACCGGGGAGCTGTTTTTT. This gives the protein CASSLPGTTTGELFF.

Concerning this clone: Given the absence of the conserved phenylalanine or tryptophan at the CDR3 end, a read error is likely. The limits of the CDR3 on the DNA are not certain, so only TCRdb's listed CDR3 is given. V and J are TRBV7-8 and TRBJ2-7; the table's D gene call, TRBD2, was not cross checked with the DNA. Germline V CDR1 and CDR2: SGHVS, FQNEAQ. 13 amino acids form the CDR3, both terminal residues included. CDR3 in amino acids: CASTEANRAGVSL.

The chain uses TRBV28 and TRBJ1-2; no definite D call. V lost 7 bases and J lost 5, with 11 bases in between. This CDR3 contains 12 residues. The germline V gene encodes CDR1 MDHEN and CDR2 SYDVKM. The CDR3 DNA sequence: TGTGCCAGCAAAACGGGATTGTATGGCTACACCTTC. Its translation is CASKTGLYGYTF.

A few counts support this clone. V usage is TRBV7-2 and J usage is TRBJ1-1, with D hard to call. CDR1 is SGHTA, CDR2 FQGNSA, per germline. The CDR3 totals 16 residues. Trimming cost V 5 bases and J 0 bases, with 16 bases left between them. The DNA for the CDR3 is TGTGCCAGCAGCCCGATCACGGGGAGGCTGAACACTGAAGCTTTCTTT. As protein: CASSPITGRLNTEAFF.

V is TRBV6-1 and J is TRBJ2-7, with D possibly TRBD2 on 5 matching bases. The CDR3 totals 13 residues. Germline CDR1 is MNHNS and CDR2 is SASEGT. V lost 6 bases and J 7 bases, leaving 16 bases between the germline ends. As DNA, the CDR3 is TGTGCCAGCAGGTCCCTCAAGCCGGGGGAGCAGTACTTC. Its translation is CASRSLKPGEQYF.

The count of this clone is one. The chain recombines TRBV27 with TRBJ2-7; perhaps TRBD2 as D (6 bases). There are 15 residues in the CDR3. Germline CDR1 and CDR2: MNHEY and SMNVEV (reference sequence). Trimming left V 5 bases short and J 4 bases short, with 18 bases between. In DNA form, the CDR3 reads TGTGCCAGCAGTAGATCCGGGACTGCCGGGTACGAGCAGTACTTC. Translation: CASSRSGTAGYEQYF.

This clone has just a few counts. The rearrangement joins TRBV6-1 to TRBJ2-7; 8 bases align to TRBD1. The V gene end was trimmed by 3 bases and the J gene end by 1 base; junction bases not matched to a gene: 2. The CDR3 sequence is 14 residues long. Germline assignment: CDR1 MNHNS and CDR2 SASEGT. The CDR3 region is CASSERQGSYEQYF. The CDR3 nucleotides are TGTGCCAGCAGTGAGAGACAGGGGTCCTACGAGCAGTACTTC.

The chain carries TRBV27 and TRBJ2-3, with D possibly being TRBD1 (6 bases). The length of the CDR3 is 15 residues. V lost 4 bases to trimming and J lost 1 base, with 12 bases between them. Germline-derived CDR1 and CDR2 are MNHEY and SMNVEV (reference sequence). The CDR3 DNA sequence: TGTGCCAGCAGTTGGGGGACATTAGGCACAGATACGCAGTATTTT. As protein: CASSWGTLGTDTQYF.

V is TRBV6-5 and J is TRBJ1-2, with TRBD1 as a possible D gene (5 bases). CDR1 MNHEY and CDR2 SVGAGI come from the germline V gene. This CDR3 is built from 14 residues. The V end was cut by 3 bases, the J end by 4 bases, with 12 bases between. CDR3 DNA: TGTGCCAGCAGTTATAAGGGGTTCGCCTATGGCTACACCTTC. This sequence encodes CASSYKGFAYGYTF.

The chain links TRBV5-1 to TRBJ2-7, with 11 bases lining up with TRBD2. This CDR3 is built from 16 residues. V lost 1 base to trimming and J lost 2 bases; unmatched junction nucleotides: 5. Per the germline V gene, CDR1 is SGHRS and CDR2 is YFSETQ. For the CDR3, the DNA is TGCGCCAGCAGCTTGCTAGCGGGAGGTGGGGCCTACGAGCAGTACTTC. The encoded protein is CASSLLAGGGAYEQYF.